This T cell receptor (beta chain) was captured by sequencing in a study of identical twins' blood T cells. The donors were healthy female monozygous twins, three pairs in total. V was trimmed by 2 bases and J by 8 bases, leaving 6 bases between them. The germline CDR1 and CDR2 sequences are GTSNPN and SVGIG (reference sequence). The CDR3 sequence is 10 residues long. TCRdb analysed the 5' RACE reads with MiXCR anew, one entry per CDR3 protein. Here the sample spans fewer than 450,000 distinct CDR3 sequences, about 28% being singletons. The clonotype comes from a woman aged 18-49 years in good health. Sequenced input: PBMCs. This chain links TRBV30 with TRBJ1-1; D is possibly TRBD1 (5 bases). The CDR3 sequence: CAWSRTEAFF. The CDR3 bases are TGTGCCTGGAGTAGGACAGAAGCTTTCTTT.